This T cell receptor (beta chain) was sequenced in a study of vaccination and CD4 T cells after COVID-19. Overall study context: The BNT162b2 or mRNA-1273 vaccine was given to participants in two doses.

This sample's treatment: roughly ten-day PBMC culture with coronavirus spike peptide pools or control peptides (ViraFEST assay). Peptide-pool expansion of antigen-specific T cells preceded TCR sequencing in ViraFEST. The V gene lost 6 bases and the J gene lost 8 bases, with 16 bases spanning the gap. Germline values: CDR1 MDHEN, CDR2 SYDVKM. This CDR3 contains 13 residues. As for this clonotype: The antigen is undetermined.

Sequencing of the DNA from cultured CD4+ T cells was carried out with the Oncomine TCR Beta short-read assay. From the PCR reads, TCRdb called clonotypes with MiXCR, one entry per CDR3 protein. The sample consists of some 11,000 distinct CDR3 sequences, about 75% of them appearing once. Source material: CD4+ T cells from blood, cultured in vitro. This chain links TRBV28 with TRBJ1-2; D perhaps matches TRBD1 (5 bases). The source is a human donor who had recovered from COVID-19. The CDR3 is CASSVETPGGYTF. Here the CDR3 DNA reads TGTGCCAGCAGCGTTGAAACCCCAGGGGGCTACACCTTC.